This TCR beta chain was identified in a study of T cells in women clearing cervical HPV infection. Points from the study as a whole: CIN3+ cases had significantly higher TCR repertoire richness than controls, but evenness did not differ. TRBV6-7 relative abundance averaged about 0.1% in cases and about 0.17% in controls.

TCRdb keeps only in-frame clones here, not all; method: immunoSEQ multiplex PCR. This table lists tens of thousands of clones. The CDR3 runs 12 residues. CDR1 is LGHNT and CDR2 is FRNRAP in the germline V gene. With respect to this clone: Its antigen remains unidentified. The junction departs from germline at one end; a sequencing error may be responsible. The sequenced fragment ends 3 residues before the CDR3 boundary, so the rest is inferred from the germline J gene. The sample has other DNA sequences that encode this CDR3 too.

The chain is built from TRBV12-5 and TRBJ1-3; D gene uncertain. The source is a woman between 18 and 70 years old with a cervical HPV16 infection that either progressed to CIN3+ or cleared (not recorded which). Sequencing input: blood buffy coat. The chain's CDR3 is CASGIGGNTIYF. Partial CDR3 DNA: TGTGCTAGTGGCATTGGCGGAAACACA.